This TCR beta chain was sequenced for a study of tumor-infiltrating lymphocytes in localized non-small cell lung cancer. In the study overall: Each patient gave resected tumor and non-adjacent uninvolved lung tissue.

Study findings and constraints: Different pieces of the same tissue went to different assays, confounding technical variation with intratumor heterogeneity. IM1 and IM2 tumors showed no difference in T-cell fraction.

Unmatched junction bases numbered 4, after V lost 3 bases and J lost 7 bases. This CDR3 spans 13 amino acids. Germline-derived CDR1 and CDR2 are MNHEY and SMNVEV (reference sequence). With regard to this clone: Its specificity is not known.

Here immunoSEQ multiplex PCR was the method, and the copy in TCRdb shows in-frame clones only, minus some. The sample has roughly 12,000 clones; 84% are singletons. Sequencing was done on a sample of lung tumor tissue. The genes are TRBV27 and TRBJ1-2; 8 bases map to TRBD1. The clonotype comes from a human donor with non-small cell lung cancer. CDR3 region: CASSFQGASGYTF. As DNA, the CDR3 is TGTGCCAGCAGTTTTCAGGGGGCGTCTGGCTACACCTTC.